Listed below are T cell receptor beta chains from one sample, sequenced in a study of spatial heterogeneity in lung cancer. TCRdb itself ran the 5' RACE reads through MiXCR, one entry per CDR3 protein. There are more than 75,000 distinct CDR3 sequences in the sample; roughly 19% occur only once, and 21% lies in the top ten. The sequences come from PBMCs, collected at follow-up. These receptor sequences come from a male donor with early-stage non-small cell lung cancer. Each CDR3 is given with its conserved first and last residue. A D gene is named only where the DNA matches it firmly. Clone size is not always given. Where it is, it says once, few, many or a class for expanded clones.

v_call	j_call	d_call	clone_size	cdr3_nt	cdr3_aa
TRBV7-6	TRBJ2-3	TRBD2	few	TGTGCCAGCAGCTTAGCGCTGGCAGGACTAGCGGGAGGGCGAAGTACAGATACGCAGTATTTT	CASSLALAGLAGGRSTDTQYF
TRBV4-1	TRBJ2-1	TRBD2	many	TGCGCCAGCAGCCTAATAGCGGGAGGGATGATTTACAATGAGCAGTTCTTC	CASSLIAGGMIYNEQFF
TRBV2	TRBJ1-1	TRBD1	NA	TGTGCCAGGAAAGGACAGGAGAACACTGAAGCTTTCTTT	CARKGQENTEAFF
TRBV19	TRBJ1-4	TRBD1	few	TGTGCCAGTAGTGGGGACAGCATTCGGAAACTGTTTTTT	CASSGDSIRKLFF
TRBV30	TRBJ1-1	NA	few	TGTGCCCATAAACAGGGTGCTGAAGCTTTCTTT	CAHKQGAEAFF
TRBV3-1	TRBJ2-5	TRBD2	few	TGTGCCAGCAGCCAAGGGACTAGCGGGACGATGACCCAGTACTTC	CASSQGTSGTMTQYF
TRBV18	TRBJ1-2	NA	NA	TGTGCCAGCTCACCACGGGGGCAGGGCTATGGCTACACCTTC	CASSPRGQGYGYTF
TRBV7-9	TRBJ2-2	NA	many	TGTGCCAGCAGCTCAGTGAACACCGGGGAGCTGTTTTTT	CASSSVNTGELFF
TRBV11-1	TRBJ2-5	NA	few	TGTGCCAGCAGCTCCCCTAGCGGAGGGGGTCTCCAGTACTTC	CASSSPSGGGLQYF
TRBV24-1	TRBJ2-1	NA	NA	TGTGCCACCAGTCGGGAACGGGATAATGAGCAGTTCTTC	CATSRERDNEQFF
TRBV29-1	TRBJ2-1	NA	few	TGCAGCGTAGGGGGTCTAGCAGACTACAATGAGCAGTTCTTC	CSVGGLADYNEQFF
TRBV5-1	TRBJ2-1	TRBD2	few	TGCGCCAGTACCGGACTAGCGGCATCCTACAATGAGCAGTTCTTC	CASTGLAASYNEQFF
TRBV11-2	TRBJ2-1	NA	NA	TGTGCCAGCAGCTTAGATCCCGCGCCTACCTACAATGAGCAGTTCTTC	CASSLDPAPTYNEQFF
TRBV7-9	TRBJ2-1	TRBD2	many	TGTGCCAGTGAGGGACTAGCGGGGGGATTCGATGAGCAGTTCTTC	CASEGLAGGFDEQFF
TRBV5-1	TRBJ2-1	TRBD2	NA	TGCGCCAGCAGCTTGGCTCTAGCGGGAGGAAATGAGCAGTTCTTC	CASSLALAGGNEQFF
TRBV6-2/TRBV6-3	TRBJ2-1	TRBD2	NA	TGTGCCAGCAGTTCGGGGGGGGCTGGTAATGAGCAGTTCTTC	CASSSGGAGNEQFF
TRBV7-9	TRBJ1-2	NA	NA	TGTGCCAGCAGCTGGTGTACCGCACCAGCCTATGGCTACACCTTC	CASSWCTAPAYGYTF
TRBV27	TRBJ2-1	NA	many	TGTGCCAGCAGTTTAAAGGGCAATGAGCAGTTCTTC	CASSLKGNEQFF
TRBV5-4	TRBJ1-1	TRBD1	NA	TGTGCCAGCAGCTTATCTCTTGGGACAGGGGCGATGAACACTGAAGCTTTCTTT	CASSLSLGTGAMNTEAFF
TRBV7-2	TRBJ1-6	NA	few	TGTGCCAGCAGCTCGGGGGCCAACACCCATTCACCCCTCCACTTT	CASSSGANTHSPLHF
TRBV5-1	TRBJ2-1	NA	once	TGCGCCGGCAGCAGGCCCCTTGAAGGGAGCTTGAATGAGCAGTTCTTC	CAGSRPLEGSLNEQFF
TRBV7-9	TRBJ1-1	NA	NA	TGTGCCAGCAGCTTAGCTCGGCTCTCTGGAGCTTTCTTT	CASSLARLSGAFF
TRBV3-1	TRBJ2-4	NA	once	TGTGCCAGCAGCCAAGATAGGGGTAAGGACAAAAACATTCAGTACTTC	CASSQDRGKDKNIQYF
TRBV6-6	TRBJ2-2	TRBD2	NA	TGTGCCAGCAGCCTCGGACTAGCGGGGGCCAACACCGGGGAGCTGTTTTTT	CASSLGLAGANTGELFF
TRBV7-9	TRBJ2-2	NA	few	TGTGCCGGTGCTGGGGCTGTCGGGGAGCTGTTTTTT	CAGAGAVGELFF
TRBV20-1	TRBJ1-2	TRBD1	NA	TGCAGTGCTTCGGACAGGGGGAGAGGCTACACCTTC	CSASDRGRGYTF
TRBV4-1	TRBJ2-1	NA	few	TGCGCCAGCAGCCATCCTGGGCAGAGCTCCTACAATGAGCAGTTCTTC	CASSHPGQSSYNEQFF
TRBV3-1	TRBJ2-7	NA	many	TGTGCCAGCAGCCAAGGGTACGAACAGTACTTC	CASSQGYEQYF
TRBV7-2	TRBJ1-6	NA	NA	TGTGCCAGCAGCTTAGTTCTGGGGGCGGCGAATTCACCCCTCCACTTT	CASSLVLGAANSPLHF
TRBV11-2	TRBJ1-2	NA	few	TGTGCCAGCAGGTCATCCCGGGGGCTTGGCGGCTACACCTTC	CASRSSRGLGGYTF
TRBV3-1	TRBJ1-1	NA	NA	TGTGCCAGCAGCCAAGAGACACGCCGGGGAACTGAAGCTTTCTTT	CASSQETRRGTEAFF
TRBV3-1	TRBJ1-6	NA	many	TGTGCCAGCAGCCAAGATCTGGCACAGGTTTTTTCACCCCTCCACTTT	CASSQDLAQVFSPLHF
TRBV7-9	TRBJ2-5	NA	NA	TGTGCCAGCAGCTTAGGACTAGGGTTTCGAGAGACCCAGTACTTC	CASSLGLGFRETQYF
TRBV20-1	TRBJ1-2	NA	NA	TGCAGTGCCAGTGCAGGGACTAACTATGGCTACACCTTC	CSASAGTNYGYTF
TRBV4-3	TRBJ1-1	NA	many	TGCGCCAGCAGCCCCCTCGGCAGGAACACTGAAGCTTTCTTT	CASSPLGRNTEAFF
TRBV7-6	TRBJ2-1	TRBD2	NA	TGTGCCAGCAGCTTAGGGGGGACTAGACGGAATGAGCAGTTCTTC	CASSLGGTRRNEQFF
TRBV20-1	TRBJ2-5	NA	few	TGCAGTGCTAGAAATCCAAGTCAAGAGACCCAGTACTTC	CSARNPSQETQYF
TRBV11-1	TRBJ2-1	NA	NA	TGTGCCAGCAGCTTAGGCGGGGCAGAACACCTCTCCTACAATGAGCAGTTCTTC	CASSLGGAEHLSYNEQFF
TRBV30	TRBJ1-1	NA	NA	TGTGCCTGGAGGGTTAGGGCTACTGAAGCTTTCTTT	CAWRVRATEAFF
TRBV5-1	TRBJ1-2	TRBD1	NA	TGCGCCAGCAGCCTGACAGGGGGAGCCTATGGCTACACCTTC	CASSLTGGAYGYTF